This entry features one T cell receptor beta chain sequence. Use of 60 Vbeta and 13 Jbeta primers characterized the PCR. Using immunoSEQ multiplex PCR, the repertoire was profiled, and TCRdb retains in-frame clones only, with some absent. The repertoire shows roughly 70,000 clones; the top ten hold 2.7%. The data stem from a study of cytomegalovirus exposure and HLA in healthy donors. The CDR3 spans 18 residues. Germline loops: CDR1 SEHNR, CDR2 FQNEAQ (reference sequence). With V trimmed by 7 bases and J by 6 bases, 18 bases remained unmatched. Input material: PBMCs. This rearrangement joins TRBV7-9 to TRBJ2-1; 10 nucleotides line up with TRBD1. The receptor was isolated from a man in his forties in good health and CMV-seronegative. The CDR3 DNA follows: TGTGCCAGCACCTCTTATAACAGGGGGACAGGGGTTAGCAATGAGCAGTTCTTC. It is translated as CASTSYNRGTGVSNEQFF.